This T cell receptor beta chain was retrieved from a study of CD8 T cells in Susac syndrome. The sample holds one count of this clonotype. Its cognate antigen is unknown. TCR beta sequencing was performed on blood CD8+ and CD4+ T cells. The multiple sclerosis controls consisted of treatment-naive patients with relapsing-remitting disease, either stable or active. J gave up 3 bases and V 2 bases, and 3 bases lay outside the gene matches. The germline gives CDR1 LNHNV, CDR2 YYDKDF (reference sequence). CDR3 length: 14 amino acids. The RNA, about 0.5 to 1 ug, was put through reverse transcription using random hexamers. Across 54 Vbeta and 13 Jbeta, TCR beta CDR3 was amplified with immunoSEQ multiplex PCR. Using its own MiXCR run on the immunoSEQ multiplex PCR reads, TCRdb lists one record per CDR3 protein. The sample lists about 300,000 distinct CDR3 sequences, 70% to 90% seen once, with around 0.18% in the top ten.

Study-level findings and limits: As acknowledged by the study, its TCR sequencing and HLA analysis included a relatively small number of individuals.

The sample consisted of CD8+ T cells from PBMCs. The clonotype originates from a human donor with multiple sclerosis. The rearrangement uses TRBV15 and TRBJ2-5, with TRBD1 matching over 7 bases. CDR3 loop: CATSRSGTEETQYF. The CDR3 DNA reads as TGTGCCACCAGCAGATCCGGGACAGAAGAGACCCAGTACTTC.